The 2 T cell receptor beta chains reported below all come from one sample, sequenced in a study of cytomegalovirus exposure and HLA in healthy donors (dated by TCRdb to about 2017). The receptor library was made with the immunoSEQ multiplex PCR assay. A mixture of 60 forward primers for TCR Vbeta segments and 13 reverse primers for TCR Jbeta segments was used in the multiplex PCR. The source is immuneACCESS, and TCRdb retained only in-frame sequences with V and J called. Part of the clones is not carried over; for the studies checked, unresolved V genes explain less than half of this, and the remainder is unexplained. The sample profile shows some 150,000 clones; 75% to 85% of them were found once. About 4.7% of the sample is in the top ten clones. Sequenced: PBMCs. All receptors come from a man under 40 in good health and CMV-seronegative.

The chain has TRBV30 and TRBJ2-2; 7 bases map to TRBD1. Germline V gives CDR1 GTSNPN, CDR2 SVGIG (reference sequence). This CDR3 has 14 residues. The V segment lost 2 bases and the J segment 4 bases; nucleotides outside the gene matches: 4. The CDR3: CAWSTQGVTGELFF. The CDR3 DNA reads TGTGCCTGGAGTACCCAGGGGGTCACCGGGGAGCTGTTTTTT.

The CDR3 coding sequence is TGTGCCTGGAGTGCCGGGGAGAACACTGAAGCTTTCTTT. This codes for CAWSAGENTEAFF. This sequence joins TRBV30 and TRBJ1-1, with D unresolved. This CDR3 has 13 residues. CDR1 is GTSNPN and CDR2 is SVGIG in the germline V gene (reference sequence). V lost 1 base and J lost 1, with 7 bases in between.